This paragraph reports one T cell receptor (beta chain). Its antigen is not known. The study ran its PCR with 60 Vbeta and 13 Jbeta primers. Measured with immunoSEQ multiplex PCR; TCRdb has only the in-frame clones, and not every one. The repertoire consists of about 160,000 clones, with approximately 79% occurring once and the leading ten covering just under 1%. This record comes from a study of cytomegalovirus exposure and HLA in healthy donors. Study at large: Unique TCRs from HLA-typed donors, 65 million to 85 million of them, were held in an early data release.

Whole-study results and caveats: A later analysis reportedly identified an Asian-associated ancestry cluster as carrying fewer N-insertions than the roughly 670-donor mean.

Though nominally healthy at sampling, donors likely had unrecorded immune exposures. The TCR sequence derives from a woman aged 50 to 60 in good health and CMV-seropositive. What was sequenced was PBMCs.

In DNA form, the CDR3 reads TGTGCCAGCACCTCAGCTGGGGCTAGCGGGAGGGGTGGTCTTAACGAGCAGTACTTC. It is translated as CASTSAGASGRGGLNEQYF. The rearrangement uses TRBV27 and TRBJ2-7, with TRBD2 matching over 12 bases. CDR3 size: 19 residues. Germline assignment: CDR1 MNHEY and CDR2 SMNVEV (reference sequence). V dropped 7 bases and J dropped 5; count of bases not matched to a gene: 21.